The sequence of this T cell receptor (beta chain) was determined in a study of tissue T cells after allogeneic stem cell transplantation. Study-wide background: Several unmodified and three CD34-selected T-cell-depleted grafts went to graft-versus-host disease patients. Study results and limitations: Motif-based clustering found tissue-specific repertoire signatures shared across patients, though few clones were shared.

Of note for this clone: Its antigen remains unknown.

The table came from immunoSEQ multiplex PCR; TCRdb's copy has only in-frame clones and leaves some out. The table records some 25,000 clones, about 90% of them present only once. This CDR3 has 15 amino acids. With 2 bases clipped from V and 3 bases from J, the junction kept 4 bases outside the gene matches. Germline CDR1 SGDLS, CDR2 YYNGEE. V and J are TRBV9 and TRBJ2-7; 11 bases are a match to TRBD2. The source is a male donor aged 60 or over who later had graft-versus-host disease after an allogeneic stem cell transplant. The sample was blood, taken before transplantation. Here the CDR3 DNA reads TGTGCCAGCAGCGTCGGGACTAGCGGAATCTACGAGCAGTACTTC. This codes for CASSVGTSGIYEQYF.